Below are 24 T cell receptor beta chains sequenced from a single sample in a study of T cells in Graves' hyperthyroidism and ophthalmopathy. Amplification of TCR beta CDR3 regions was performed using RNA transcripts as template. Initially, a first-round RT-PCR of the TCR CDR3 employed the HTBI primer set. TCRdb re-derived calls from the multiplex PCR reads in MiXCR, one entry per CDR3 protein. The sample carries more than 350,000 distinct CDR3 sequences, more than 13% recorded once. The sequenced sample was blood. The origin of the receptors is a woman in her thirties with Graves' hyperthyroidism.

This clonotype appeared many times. The CDR3 nucleotides read TGTGCCAGCTTCGGGACTACCTCCTACGAGCAGTACTTC. Its translation is CASFGTTSYEQYF. V usage is TRBV2 and J usage is TRBJ2-7; 7 nucleotides align to TRBD2. Germline V gene sequence: CDR1 SNHLY, CDR2 FYNNEI. V lost 8 bases, J lost 0 bases, and 4 bases stayed unmatched. This CDR3 is 13 amino acids long.

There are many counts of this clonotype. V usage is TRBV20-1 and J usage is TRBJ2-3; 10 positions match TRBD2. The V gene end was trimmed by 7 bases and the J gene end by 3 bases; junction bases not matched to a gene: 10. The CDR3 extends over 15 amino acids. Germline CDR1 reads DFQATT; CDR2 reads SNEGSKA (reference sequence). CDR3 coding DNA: TGCAGTGTCCCGTCTAGCGGGAGTAAAACAGATACGCAGTATTTT. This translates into CSVPSSGSKTDTQYF.

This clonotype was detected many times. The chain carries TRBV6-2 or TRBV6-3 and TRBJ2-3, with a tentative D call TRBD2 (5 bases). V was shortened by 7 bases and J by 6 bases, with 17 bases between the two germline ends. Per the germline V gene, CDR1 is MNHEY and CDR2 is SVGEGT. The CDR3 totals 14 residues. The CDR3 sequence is CASTLRGPRDTQYF. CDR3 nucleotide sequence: TGTGCCAGCACTTTGCGAGGGCCTCGGGATACGCAGTATTTT.

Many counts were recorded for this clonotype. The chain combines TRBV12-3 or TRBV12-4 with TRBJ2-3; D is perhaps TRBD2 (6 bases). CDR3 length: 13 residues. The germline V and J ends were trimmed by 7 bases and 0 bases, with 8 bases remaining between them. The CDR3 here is CASKEGSTDTQYF. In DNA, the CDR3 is TGTGCCAGCAAGGAGGGGAGCACAGATACGCAGTATTTT.

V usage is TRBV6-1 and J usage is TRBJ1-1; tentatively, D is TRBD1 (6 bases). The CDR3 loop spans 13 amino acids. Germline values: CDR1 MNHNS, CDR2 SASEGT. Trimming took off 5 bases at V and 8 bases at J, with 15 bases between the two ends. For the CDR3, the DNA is TGTGCCAGCAGTCCCCCCGGGGGCCGAGAAGCTTTCTTT. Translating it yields CASSPPGGREAFF.

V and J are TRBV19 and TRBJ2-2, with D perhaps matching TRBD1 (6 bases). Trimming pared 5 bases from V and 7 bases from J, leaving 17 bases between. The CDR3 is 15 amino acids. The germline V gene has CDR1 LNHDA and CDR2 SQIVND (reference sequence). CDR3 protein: CASSAQGSLVGELFF. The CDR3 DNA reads TGTGCCAGTAGTGCACAGGGTAGTTTGGTCGGGGAGCTGTTTTTT.

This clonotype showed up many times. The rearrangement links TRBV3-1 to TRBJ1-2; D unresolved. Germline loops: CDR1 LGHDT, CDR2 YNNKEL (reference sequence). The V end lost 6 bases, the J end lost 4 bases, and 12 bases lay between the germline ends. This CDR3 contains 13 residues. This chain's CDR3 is CASSSAGSYGYTF. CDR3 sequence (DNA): TGTGCCAGCAGTTCCGCTGGCTCCTATGGCTACACCTTC.

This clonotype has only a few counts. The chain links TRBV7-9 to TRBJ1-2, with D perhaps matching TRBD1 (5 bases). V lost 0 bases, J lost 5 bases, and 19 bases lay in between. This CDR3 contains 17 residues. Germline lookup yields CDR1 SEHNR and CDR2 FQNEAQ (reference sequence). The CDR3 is CASSLAGLKRDEYGYTF. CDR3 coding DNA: TGTGCCAGCAGCTTAGCGGGACTTAAACGGGACGAATATGGCTACACCTTC. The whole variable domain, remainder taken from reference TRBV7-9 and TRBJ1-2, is DTGVSQNPRHKITKRGQNVTFRCDPISEHNRLYWYRQTLGQGPEFLTYFQNEAQLEKSRLLSDRFSAERPKGSFSTLEIQRTEQGDSAMYLCASSLAGLKRDEYGYTFGSGTRLTVV.

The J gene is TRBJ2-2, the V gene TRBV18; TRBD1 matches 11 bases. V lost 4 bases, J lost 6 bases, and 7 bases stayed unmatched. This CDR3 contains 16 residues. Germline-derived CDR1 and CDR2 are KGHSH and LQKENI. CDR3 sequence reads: CASSRLDRGQPGELFF. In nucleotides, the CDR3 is TGTGCCAGCTCACGCTTGGACAGGGGGCAACCCGGGGAGCTGTTTTTT.

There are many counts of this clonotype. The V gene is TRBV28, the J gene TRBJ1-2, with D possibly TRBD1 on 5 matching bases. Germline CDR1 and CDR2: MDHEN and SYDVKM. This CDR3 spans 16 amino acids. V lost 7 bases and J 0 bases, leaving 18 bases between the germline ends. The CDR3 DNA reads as TGTGCCAGCACCCCCCACGCCCAGACAGCTAACTATGGCTACACCTTC. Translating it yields CASTPHAQTANYGYTF.

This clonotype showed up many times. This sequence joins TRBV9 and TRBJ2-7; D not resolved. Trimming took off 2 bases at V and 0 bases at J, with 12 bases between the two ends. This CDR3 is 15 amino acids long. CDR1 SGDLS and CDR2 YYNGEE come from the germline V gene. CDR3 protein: CASSVEVGSSYEQYF. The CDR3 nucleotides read TGTGCCAGCAGCGTCGAAGTCGGTTCCTCCTACGAGCAGTACTTC.

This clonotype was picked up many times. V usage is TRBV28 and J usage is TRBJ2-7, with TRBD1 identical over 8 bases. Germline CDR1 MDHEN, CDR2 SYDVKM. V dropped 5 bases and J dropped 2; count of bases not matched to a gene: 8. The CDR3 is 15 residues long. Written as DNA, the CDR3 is TGTGCCAGCAGTCCGGGACAGGAGGTTGCCTACGAGCAGTACTTC. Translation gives CASSPGQEVAYEQYF. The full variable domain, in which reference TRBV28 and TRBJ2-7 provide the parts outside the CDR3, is DVKVTQSSRYLVKRTGEKVFLECVQDMDHENMFWYRQDPGLGLRLIYFSYDVKMKEKGDIPEGYSVSREKKERFSLILESASTNQTSMYLCASSPGQEVAYEQYFGPGTRLTVT.

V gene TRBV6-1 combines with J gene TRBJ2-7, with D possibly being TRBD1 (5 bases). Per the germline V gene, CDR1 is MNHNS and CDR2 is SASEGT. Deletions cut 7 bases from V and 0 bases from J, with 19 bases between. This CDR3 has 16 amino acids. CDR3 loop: CASTDQGGPLSYEQYF. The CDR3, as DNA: TGTGCCAGCACCGATCAGGGCGGCCCTCTCTCCTACGAGCAGTACTTC.

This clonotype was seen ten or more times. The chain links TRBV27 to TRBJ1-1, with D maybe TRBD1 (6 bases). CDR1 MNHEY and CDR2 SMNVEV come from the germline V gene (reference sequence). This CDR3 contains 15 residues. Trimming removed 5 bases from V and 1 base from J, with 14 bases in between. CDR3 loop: CASSPFRGWNTEAFF. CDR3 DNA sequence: TGTGCCAGCAGTCCTTTTAGGGGGTGGAACACTGAAGCTTTCTTT.

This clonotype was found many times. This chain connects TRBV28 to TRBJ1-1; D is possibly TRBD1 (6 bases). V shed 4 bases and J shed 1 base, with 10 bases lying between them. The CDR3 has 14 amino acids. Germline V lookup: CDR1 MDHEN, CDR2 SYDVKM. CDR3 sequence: CASSSTGTNTEAFF. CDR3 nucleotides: TGTGCCAGCAGTTCGACAGGAACGAACACTGAAGCTTTCTTT.

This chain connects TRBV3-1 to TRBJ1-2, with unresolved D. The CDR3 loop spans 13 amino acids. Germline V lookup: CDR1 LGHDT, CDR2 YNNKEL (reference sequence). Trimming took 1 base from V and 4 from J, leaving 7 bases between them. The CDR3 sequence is CASSQGGFYGYTF. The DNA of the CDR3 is TGTGCCAGCAGCCAAGGGGGTTTCTATGGCTACACCTTC.

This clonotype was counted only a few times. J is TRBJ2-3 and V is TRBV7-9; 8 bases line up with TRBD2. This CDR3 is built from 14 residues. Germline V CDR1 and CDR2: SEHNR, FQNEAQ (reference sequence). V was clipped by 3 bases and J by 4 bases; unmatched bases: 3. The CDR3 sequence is CASSFQRESDTQYF. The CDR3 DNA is TGTGCCAGCAGCTTCCAGCGGGAGTCAGATACGCAGTATTTT. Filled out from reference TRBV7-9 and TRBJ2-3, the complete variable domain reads DTGVSQNPRHKITKRGQNVTFRCDPISEHNRLYWYRQTLGQGPEFLTYFQNEAQLEKSRLLSDRFSAERPKGSFSTLEIQRTEQGDSAMYLCASSFQRESDTQYFGPGTRLTVL.

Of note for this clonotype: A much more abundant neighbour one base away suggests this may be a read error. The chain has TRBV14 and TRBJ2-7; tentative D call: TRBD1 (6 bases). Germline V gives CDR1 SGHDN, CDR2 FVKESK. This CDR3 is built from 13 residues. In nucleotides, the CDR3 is TGTGCCAGCAGCCGGACAGCCTCCTACGAGCGGTACTTC. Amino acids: CASSRTASYERYF.

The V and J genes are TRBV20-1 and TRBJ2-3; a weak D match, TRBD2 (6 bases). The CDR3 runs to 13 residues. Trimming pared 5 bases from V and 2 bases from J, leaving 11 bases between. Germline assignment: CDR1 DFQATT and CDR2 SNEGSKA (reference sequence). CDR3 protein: CSADRDSTDTQYF. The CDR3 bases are TGCAGTGCTGATCGGGACTCCACAGATACGCAGTATTTT.

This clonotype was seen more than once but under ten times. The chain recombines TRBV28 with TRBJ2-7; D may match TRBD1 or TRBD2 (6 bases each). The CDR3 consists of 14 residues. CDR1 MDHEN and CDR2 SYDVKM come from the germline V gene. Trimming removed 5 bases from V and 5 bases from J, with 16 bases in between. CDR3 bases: TGTGCCAGCAGTATCACCCGGGGGCCCCACGAGCAGTACTTC. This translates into CASSITRGPHEQYF.

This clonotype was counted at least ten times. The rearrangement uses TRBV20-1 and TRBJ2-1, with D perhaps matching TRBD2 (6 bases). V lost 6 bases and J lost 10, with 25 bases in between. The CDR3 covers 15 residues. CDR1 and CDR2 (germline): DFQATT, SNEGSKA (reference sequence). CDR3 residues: CSATSGEAGDGEQFF. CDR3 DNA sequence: TGCAGTGCAACCTCGGGGGAGGCCGGTGATGGAGAGCAGTTCTTC.

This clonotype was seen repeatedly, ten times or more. The CDR3 DNA is TGTGCCAGCAGCTCGGGACTTCAATCCTACGAGCAGTACTTC. Translating it yields CASSSGLQSYEQYF. The chain links TRBV7-2 to TRBJ2-7; TRBD2 might be the D (6 bases). The CDR3 runs to 14 residues. Trimming shortened V by 4 bases and J by 1 base, and 11 bases separated the two germline ends. Germline CDR1 and CDR2: SGHTA and FQGNSA.

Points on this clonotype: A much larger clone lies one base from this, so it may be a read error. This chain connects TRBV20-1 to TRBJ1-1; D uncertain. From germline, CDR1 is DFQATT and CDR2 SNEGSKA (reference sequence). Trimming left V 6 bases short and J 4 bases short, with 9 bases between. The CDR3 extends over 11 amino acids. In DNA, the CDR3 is TGCAGTGCCCCCGACCCCACTGAAGCTTTCTTT. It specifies CSAPDPTEAFF.

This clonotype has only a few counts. The CDR3 nucleotides are TGCAGTGCTAGACCTCGCAGGGGCGGCACCATATATTTT. It yields the protein CSARPRRGGTIYF. The J gene is TRBJ1-3, the V gene TRBV20-1; tentative D call: TRBD1 (6 bases). Between the trimmed V and J ends, which lost 2 bases and 9 bases, there was a span of 14 bases. The germline CDR1 and CDR2 sequences are DFQATT and SNEGSKA (reference sequence). This CDR3 comprises 13 residues.